These 14 T cell receptor beta chains share one sample of origin, sequenced in a study of T cells in Graves' hyperthyroidism and ophthalmopathy. Template material for amplifying TCR beta CDR3 regions consisted of RNA transcripts. When the TCR CDR3 underwent first-round RT-PCR, the HTBI primer set was used. One entry per CDR3 protein results from TCRdb running MiXCR on the multiplex PCR reads. The repertoire holds 550,000 to 700,000 distinct CDR3 sequences, under 15% seen once, with approximately 4.3% in the top ten. Source material: blood. The receptors stem from a woman in her thirties or forties with Graves' ophthalmopathy.

This clonotype was picked up many times. The chain is built from TRBV5-1 and TRBJ2-2; tentatively, D is TRBD1 (5 bases). Germline CDR1 is SGHRS and CDR2 is YFSETQ. V lost 4 bases and J lost 10, with 11 bases in between. The length of the CDR3 is 12 residues. CDR3 DNA: TGCGCCAGCAGCCTATTACAGGAGGAGCTGTTTTTT. It encodes CASSLLQEELFF.

This clonotype has ten or more counts. The chain links TRBV30 to TRBJ2-7; 9 bases line up with TRBD1. Germline loops: CDR1 GTSNPN, CDR2 SVGIG (reference sequence). The ends lost 0 bases at V and 1 base at J; junction bases unmatched: 1. There are 14 residues in the CDR3. The CDR3 DNA follows: TGTGCCTGGAGTGTAGGGACAGGGTCCTACGAGCAGTACTTC. It translates to CAWSVGTGSYEQYF.

Many counts were recorded for this clonotype. The J gene is TRBJ2-7, the V gene TRBV28; 9 nucleotides agree with TRBD1. J gave up 9 bases and V 5 bases, and 14 bases lay outside the gene matches. The germline V gene has CDR1 MDHEN and CDR2 SYDVKM. This CDR3 has 15 residues. The CDR3 spells CASSNTGTGHYRQYF. The CDR3 DNA follows: TGTGCCAGCAGTAACACCGGGACAGGGCACTACCGGCAGTACTTC. Looking up the rest from reference TRBV28 and TRBJ2-7 gives the full variable domain: DVKVTQSSRYLVKRTGEKVFLECVQDMDHENMFWYRQDPGLGLRLIYFSYDVKMKEKGDIPEGYSVSREKKERFSLILESASTNQTSMYLCASSNTGTGHYRQYFGPGTRLTVT.

This clonotype was seen many times. J is TRBJ1-1 and V is TRBV29-1; the D gene is possibly TRBD1 (6 bases). Germline assignment: CDR1 SQVTM and CDR2 ANQGSEA. V was cut by 4 bases and J by 0 bases, with 12 bases left in between. The CDR3 loop spans 14 amino acids. CDR3 residues: CSVVLDRMNTEAFF. The DNA of the CDR3 is TGCAGCGTTGTGTTAGACAGGATGAACACTGAAGCTTTCTTT. Looking up the rest from reference TRBV29-1 and TRBJ1-1 gives the full variable domain: SAVISQKPSRDICQRGTSLTIQCQVDSQVTMMFWYRQQPGQSLTLIATANQGSEATYESGFVIDKFPISRPNLTFSTLTVSNMSPEDSSIYLCSVVLDRMNTEAFFGQGTRLTVV.

This clonotype was found a few times. At one boundary the junction diverges from the germline segment, which might be a read error. The chain couples TRBV12-3 or TRBV12-4 to TRBJ2-7, with 7 bases that match TRBD1. This CDR3 comprises 14 residues. CDR3 coding DNA: TGTGCCAGCAGTCCCTCCGGGACAGCGCCCCGGTACCACTTC. Translation gives CASSPSGTAPRYHF.

The table lists this clonotype with many counts. This chain joins TRBV6-5 and TRBJ2-2, with a weak D call TRBD1 (6 bases). Trimming pared 2 bases from V and 0 bases from J, leaving 10 bases between. Germline CDR1 MNHEY, CDR2 SVGAGI. This CDR3 has 16 residues. CDR3 in amino acids: CASSYDRPSNTGELFF. The CDR3 nucleotides read TGTGCCAGCAGTTACGACAGGCCCTCGAACACCGGGGAGCTGTTTTTT.

This clonotype was seen only a few times. This chain links TRBV7-9 with TRBJ2-7, with a possible D match to TRBD2 (5 bases). V gave up 1 base and J gave up 0 bases, with 10 bases separating them. The germline CDR1 and CDR2 sequences are SEHNR and FQNEAQ (reference sequence). There are 15 residues in the CDR3. The CDR3 loop is CASSLGSGNSYEQYF. CDR3 bases: TGTGCCAGCAGCTTAGGGTCCGGGAACTCCTACGAGCAGTACTTC.

The genes are TRBV19 and TRBJ1-5; no clear D gene. Trimming pared 6 bases from V and 1 base from J, leaving 7 bases between. This CDR3 contains 13 residues. CDR1 and CDR2 from the germline V gene are LNHDA and SQIVND (reference sequence). The CDR3 DNA reads as TGTGCCAGTAGATACGGGAGCAATCAGCCCCAGCATTTT. Amino acids: CASRYGSNQPQHF.

Many counts were recorded for this clonotype. The chain couples TRBV28 to TRBJ1-5; the D is unclear. The CDR3 runs to 15 residues. Germline CDR1 is MDHEN and CDR2 is SYDVKM. V lost 5 bases to trimming and J lost 2 bases, with 13 bases between them. CDR3 nucleotide sequence: TGTGCCAGCAGTCCCTCACTTGGGGGCAATCAGCCCCAGCATTTT. Protein: CASSPSLGGNQPQHF.

This clonotype was counted ten times or more. The rearrangement uses TRBV6-2 or TRBV6-3 and TRBJ1-3; D remains ambiguous. The CDR3 length is 17 residues. Germline CDR1 reads MNHEY; CDR2 reads SVGEGT. Trimming took 2 bases from V and 0 from J, leaving 14 bases between them. For the CDR3, the DNA is TGTGCCAGCAGTTACAGGAGGAAGGGCGACTCTGGAAACACCATATATTTT. It codes for CASSYRRKGDSGNTIYF.

This clonotype was picked up many times. The chain recombines TRBV15 with TRBJ1-5; D ambiguous. Per the germline V gene, CDR1 is LNHNV and CDR2 is YYDKDF (reference sequence). The CDR3 runs to 14 residues. Trimming took off 1 base at V and 3 bases at J, with 7 bases between the two ends. CDR3 sequence (DNA): TGTGCCACCAGCAGAGGGACGGTCAATCAGCCCCAGCATTTT. Its translation is CATSRGTVNQPQHF.

Ten or more counts support this clonotype. This chain uses TRBV27 with TRBJ1-1; TRBD1 agrees at 8 bases. The CDR3 extends over 14 amino acids. Trimming cost V 2 bases and J 4 bases; bases outside gene matches: 3. Germline values: CDR1 MNHEY, CDR2 SMNVEV (reference sequence). The CDR3 bases are TGTGCCAGCAGTTTAAACAGGGGGAGCACTGAAGCTTTCTTT. Its protein product is CASSLNRGSTEAFF.

This clonotype was seen repeatedly, ten times or more. The V call is TRBV19, the J call TRBJ1-2; a weak D match, TRBD1 (5 bases). V lost 3 bases and J lost 8, with 13 bases in between. This CDR3 is 13 amino acids long. The germline V gene encodes CDR1 LNHDA and CDR2 SQIVND (reference sequence). The chain's CDR3 is CASSIGGTDGYTF. DNA of the CDR3: TGTGCCAGTAGTATCGGGGGGACGGACGGCTACACCTTC.

This clonotype was seen many times. V and J are TRBV6-1 and TRBJ2-7; D is undetermined. The CDR3 contains 14 residues. Germline lookup yields CDR1 MNHNS and CDR2 SASEGT. V shed 1 base and J shed 1 base, with 8 bases lying between them. CDR3 nucleotide sequence: TGTGCCAGCAGTGAAGTGGTACTTTCCTACGAGCAGTACTTC. Residues: CASSEVVLSYEQYF.